Presented here are 31 T cell receptor beta chains from one specimen sequenced in a study of T cell repertoires in cytomegalovirus infection. TCRdb re-analysed the reads in MiXCR, keeping a single row per CDR3 protein. The sample has some 940,000 distinct CDR3 sequences, roughly a third seen once. These receptors' antigens are unknown. The material sequenced was cultured CD8+ T cells from PBMCs, taken from culture after CMV antigen stimulation. The source is a human donor in good health (CMV status not recorded). Some clones in this sample may be carry-over from other donors' samples.

This clonotype was seen a handful of times. The chain combines TRBV7-3 with TRBJ2-1, with 8 bases aligning to TRBD2. CDR3 length equals 16 residues. V lost 1 base, J lost 2 bases, and 4 bases stayed unmatched. Germline CDR1 SGHTA, CDR2 FQGTGA. CDR3 region: CASSLRSAGAYNEQFF. CDR3 sequence (DNA): TGTGCCAGCAGCTTAAGATCAGCGGGGGCCTACAATGAGCAGTTCTTC.

This clonotype was observed at least ten times. A junction boundary mismatches the germline segment, possibly from a read error. V gene TRBV7-7 combines with J gene TRBJ2-5; D tentatively fits TRBD1 or TRBD2 (5 bases each). Germline CDR1 reads SSHAT; CDR2 reads FNYEAQ (reference sequence). This CDR3 has 12 amino acids. CDR3 in DNA: TGTGCTAGCAGGGACCCGTCGGGGACCCAGTACTTC. This sequence encodes CASRDPSGTQYF.

This chain links TRBV6-5 with TRBJ1-4, with D perhaps TRBD1 (6 bases). Deletions cut 2 bases from V and 2 bases from J, with 6 bases between. In germline, CDR1 is MNHEY, CDR2 SVGAGI. This CDR3 is built from 14 residues. CDR3 coding DNA: TGTGCCAGCAGTTACCAGGGGACTAATGAAAAACTGTTTTTT. The encoded protein is CASSYQGTNEKLFF.

The chain couples TRBV7-8 to TRBJ2-6; 9 bases match TRBD1. This CDR3 comprises 17 residues. Germline CDR1 SGHVS, CDR2 FQNEAQ. V gave up 6 bases and J gave up 1 base; unmatched junction bases: 7. Written as DNA, the CDR3 is TGTGCCAGCAGAAGGGACAGGGCAATTTCTGGGGCCAACGTCCTGACTTTC. Translating gives CASRRDRAISGANVLTF.

The chain has TRBV7-8 and TRBJ2-3, with 9 bases that match TRBD2. CDR3 length: 17 amino acids. V trimming: 5 bases; J trimming: 3 bases; junction bases outside the gene matches: 12. Germline CDR1 reads SGHVS; CDR2 reads FQNEAQ. CDR3 in DNA: TGTGCCAGCAGCACCAACGCGGGGGGGCGTTTGACAGATACGCAGTATTTT. Its protein product is CASSTNAGGRLTDTQYF.

This clonotype came up a few times. The gene calls are TRBV27 and TRBJ2-1, with D tentatively TRBD1 (6 bases). Germline CDR1 reads MNHEY; CDR2 reads SMNVEV (reference sequence). Trimming removed 5 bases from V and 8 bases from J, with 19 bases in between. The CDR3 length is 15 residues. CDR3 bases: TGTGCCAGCAGTCTGTGGACAGAGGTAGTACATGAGCAGTTCTTC. This encodes CASSLWTEVVHEQFF.

V and J are TRBV7-9 and TRBJ1-1; 9 bases fit TRBD1. Unmatched junction bases numbered 7, after V lost 5 bases and J lost 0 bases. Germline V lookup: CDR1 SEHNR, CDR2 FQNEAQ (reference sequence). The CDR3 spans 16 residues. The CDR3 sequence is CASSTSGQGMNTEAFF. CDR3 DNA sequence: TGTGCCAGCAGCACTTCGGGACAGGGCATGAACACTGAAGCTTTCTTT.

This clonotype has just one count. This sequence joins TRBV2 and TRBJ2-2; 11 positions agree with TRBD2. V lost 6 bases to trimming and J lost 9 bases; unmatched junction nucleotides: 6. Germline CDR1 is SNHLY and CDR2 is FYNNEI. The CDR3 length is 14 residues. CDR3 nucleotide sequence: TGTGCCAGCAGAGGACTAGCGGGCCTACGGGAGCTGTTTTTT. Protein product: CASRGLAGLRELFF.

There are a few counts of this clonotype. This chain links TRBV7-2 with TRBJ2-1; 9 positions match TRBD1. Per germline, CDR1 SGHTA and CDR2 FQGNSA. The ends lost 6 bases at V and 3 bases at J; junction bases unmatched: 3. This CDR3 contains 14 residues. The chain's CDR3 is CASRQGAYYNEQFF. In DNA form, the CDR3 reads TGTGCCAGCAGACAGGGGGCGTACTACAATGAGCAGTTCTTC.

There are a few counts of this clonotype. This chain joins TRBV7-8 and TRBJ1-3; TRBD1 matches 7 bases. The germline CDR1 and CDR2 sequences are SGHVS and FQNEAQ. V lost 1 base to trimming and J lost 4 bases; unmatched junction nucleotides: 7. CDR3 length: 16 amino acids. The CDR3 protein is CASSLDDRAAGNTIYF. The CDR3 DNA reads TGTGCCAGCAGCTTAGACGACAGGGCGGCAGGAAACACCATATATTTT. The entire variable domain, with the rest obtained from reference TRBV7-8 and TRBJ1-3, is as follows: GAGVSQSPRYKVAKRGQDVALRCDPISGHVSLFWYQQALGQGPEFLTYFQNEAQLDKSGLPSDRFFAERPEGSVSTLKIQRTQQEDSAVYLCASSLDDRAAGNTIYFGEGSWLTVV.

Only a few counts were recorded for this clonotype. CDR3 residues: CASSLVSDGNEQFF. DNA of the CDR3: TGTGCCAGCAGTCTCGTGTCGGACGGGAATGAGCAGTTCTTC. The rearrangement links TRBV6-1 to TRBJ2-1; D unresolved. CDR3 length equals 14 residues. V was clipped by 5 bases and J by 7 bases, with 15 bases between them. Per the germline V gene, CDR1 is MNHNS and CDR2 is SASEGT.

With regard to this clonotype: A much larger clone lies one base from this, so it may be a read error. The chain has TRBV7-3 and TRBJ2-1; D is ambiguous. Per germline, CDR1 SGHTA and CDR2 FQGTGA. This CDR3 has 17 residues. The CDR3 reads CASSSWGREGSYNEQLF. DNA of the CDR3: TGTGCCAGCAGCTCCTGGGGTAGGGAAGGCTCCTACAATGAGCAGTTGTTC.

This clonotype has more than one count but fewer than ten. The chain has TRBV6-1 and TRBJ2-7; 7 nucleotides agree with TRBD1. Germline CDR1 reads MNHNS; CDR2 reads SASEGT. Trimming took 1 base from V and 2 from J; bases not matched to a gene: 5. CDR3 size: 15 residues. CDR3 bases: TGTGCCAGCAGTGAAGGAGGGGGCCCAACCTACGAGCAGTACTTC. Amino acid sequence: CASSEGGGPTYEQYF.

The sample holds a few counts of this clonotype. The rearrangement links TRBV19 to TRBJ2-1, with 11 bases lining up with TRBD2. The J segment lost 0 bases and the V segment lost 1 base, leaving 2 bases of the junction unmatched. The germline V gene has CDR1 LNHDA and CDR2 SQIVND (reference sequence). This CDR3 is built from 17 residues. This CDR3 reads CASSIGLAGLSYNEQFF. DNA for the CDR3: TGTGCCAGTAGTATAGGACTAGCGGGGCTCTCCTACAATGAGCAGTTCTTC.

With respect to this clonotype: One junction end disagrees with the germline gene, perhaps due to a read error. J is TRBJ2-1 and V is TRBV7-1, with D possibly TRBD2 on 6 matching bases. TRBV7-1 is given ORF status, its function remaining uncertain. The CDR3 extends over 12 amino acids. CDR3 amino acids: CASSPRIGWEVF. The DNA of the CDR3 is TGTGCCAGCAGCCCCCGGATCGGGTGGGAGGTCTTC.

The chain employs TRBV12-3 or TRBV12-4 and TRBJ2-7; D is undetermined. The CDR3 is made up of 15 amino acids. V gave up 1 base and J gave up 1 base, with 11 bases separating them. The CDR3 coding sequence is TGTGCCAGCAGTTTAGGTCTAACCGCTTCCTACGAGCAGTACTTC. Its protein product is CASSLGLTASYEQYF.

This clonotype was picked up a small number of times. This rearrangement joins TRBV27 to TRBJ2-1, with D tentatively TRBD1 or TRBD2 (6 bases each). This CDR3 is built from 11 residues. Germline V gene sequence: CDR1 MNHEY, CDR2 SMNVEV (reference sequence). Trimming cost V 6 bases and J 9 bases, with 9 bases left between them. The CDR3 region has the DNA TGTGCCAGCAGGGGGGGCATTGAGCAGTTCTTC. This gives the protein CASRGGIEQFF.

This clonotype was seen just once. The V and J genes are TRBV6-5 and TRBJ2-5; perhaps TRBD1 as D (5 bases). The CDR3 runs to 14 residues. V lost 4 bases and J lost 3, with 12 bases in between. From germline, CDR1 is MNHEY and CDR2 SVGAGI. This chain's CDR3 is CASSSLGREETQYF. The CDR3 DNA reads as TGTGCCAGCAGTTCCCTGGGCAGGGAAGAGACCCAGTACTTC.

The gene calls are TRBV5-6 and TRBJ2-3; 8 bases fit TRBD2. The CDR3 totals 16 residues. V was pared by 5 bases and J by 2 bases, with 10 bases of the junction left unmatched. The germline V gene has CDR1 SGHDT and CDR2 YYEEEE. The CDR3 bases are TGTGCCAGCAGTTTTATACAGCGGGGGAACACAGATACGCAGTATTTT. This gives the protein CASSFIQRGNTDTQYF.

This clonotype was detected a few times. The gene calls are TRBV7-9 and TRBJ1-2; TRBD1 matches at 7 bases. Losses at the gene ends were 5 bases for V and 0 bases for J; bases not matched to a gene: 9. The CDR3 spans 16 residues. Germline loops: CDR1 SEHNR, CDR2 FQNEAQ (reference sequence). As DNA, the CDR3 is TGTGCCAGCAGCCCCGCGGGACAGCCGGCTAACTATGGCTACACCTTC. This codes for CASSPAGQPANYGYTF.

This clonotype is a singleton in its sample. Since no conserved phenylalanine or tryptophan closes the CDR3, a read error is the likely cause. The chain is built from TRBV3-1 and TRBJ2-1; 10 positions agree with TRBD2. The length of the CDR3 is 15 residues. The V and J ends lost 5 bases and 3 bases, in that order; junction bases with no gene match: 4. Germline lookup yields CDR1 LGHDT and CDR2 YNNKEL (reference sequence). The CDR3 region has the DNA TGTGCCAGCAGCTCCGGGACTAGCGTCTACAATGAGCAGTTCATC. Translated: CASSSGTSVYNEQFI.

Notes on this clonotype: This may be a read error, as it is one base from a much larger clone. The chain employs TRBV4-1 and TRBJ2-7; D possibly uses TRBD1 or TRBD2 (5 bases each). This CDR3 has 15 residues. Germline V lookup: CDR1 MGHRA, CDR2 YSYEKL. Trimming took off 5 bases at V and 3 bases at J, with 17 bases between the two ends. The CDR3 DNA follows: TGCGCCAGCAGCTATACCGGGATAGGGGTCTACGAGCAGTACTTC. It yields the protein CASSYTGIGVYEQYF.

This clonotype was seen only a few times. The chain recombines TRBV6-1 with TRBJ2-7; D is uncertain. The CDR3 is 13 amino acids. V was clipped by 5 bases and J by 0 bases, with 8 bases between them. The germline CDR1 and CDR2 sequences are MNHNS and SASEGT. CDR3 nucleotides: TGTGCCAGCAGTCCCGCGGCCTCCTACGAGCAGTACTTC. Translation gives CASSPAASYEQYF.

This clonotype appeared a few times. The chain employs TRBV6-2 or TRBV6-3 and TRBJ2-5; no firm D call. CDR3 length: 14 residues. Trimming stripped 4 bases from V and 0 bases from J, with 9 bases between. The germline CDR1 and CDR2 sequences are MNHEY and SVGEGT. In DNA, the CDR3 is TGTGCCAGCAGTTTAGAACATAACCAAGAGACCCAGTACTTC. It codes for CASSLEHNQETQYF.

The DNA for the CDR3 is TGTGCCACCAGCAATCCGGCGCAGGGTGATTACGAGCAGTACGTC. This gives the protein CATSNPAQGDYEQYV. The chain joins TRBV15 to TRBJ2-7; maybe TRBD1 (5 bases). Germline loops: CDR1 LNHNV, CDR2 YYDKDF (reference sequence). Trimming stripped 4 bases from V and 4 bases from J, with 17 bases between. This CDR3 comprises 15 residues.

This clonotype came up a few times. This rearrangement joins TRBV2 to TRBJ2-5, with D possibly TRBD1 on 6 matching bases. The CDR3 is 12 residues long. V was trimmed by 8 bases and J by 1 base, leaving 8 bases between them. From germline, CDR1 is SNHLY and CDR2 FYNNEI. Written as DNA, the CDR3 is TGTGCCAGCGAGACAGGCCAAGAGACCCAGTACTTC. It is translated as CASETGQETQYF. The full variable domain, with the rest looked up from reference TRBV2 and TRBJ2-5, is EPEVTQTPSHQVTQMGQEVILRCVPISNHLYFYWYRQILGQKVEFLVSFYNNEISEKSEIFDDQFSVERPDGSNFTLKIRSTKLEDSAMYFCASETGQETQYFGPGTRLLVL.

This clonotype was picked up many times. This rearrangement joins TRBV12-3 or TRBV12-4 to TRBJ2-5; D gene uncertain. V dropped 1 base and J dropped 1 base, with 7 bases sitting between them. The CDR3 totals 14 residues. DNA of the CDR3: TGTGCCAGCAGTTTAGGGACCCTCCAAGAGACCCAGTACTTC. Encoded protein: CASSLGTLQETQYF.

Many counts were recorded for this clonotype. The chain joins TRBV7-6 to TRBJ1-1, with unresolved D. The CDR3 has 15 residues. With 1 base removed from V and 3 bases from J, the gap between germline ends came to 12 bases. The germline gives CDR1 SGHVS, CDR2 FNYEAQ. The CDR3, as DNA: TGTGCCAGCAGCTTAGACGGCGCACCATACACTGAAGCTTTCTTT. Protein product: CASSLDGAPYTEAFF.

The genes are TRBV4-1 and TRBJ2-1, with TRBD1 identical over 8 bases. The CDR3 consists of 16 residues. Trimming at V came to 3 bases and at J to 0 bases, leaving 4 bases not matched to a gene. The V gene's germline CDR1 is MGHRA and CDR2 YSYEKL. The CDR3 spells CASSHQQGDSYNEQFF. CDR3 nucleotide sequence: TGCGCCAGCAGCCATCAACAGGGGGACTCCTACAATGAGCAGTTCTTC.

The chain recombines TRBV4-1 with TRBJ1-5; 7 positions agree with TRBD1. Germline CDR1 is MGHRA and CDR2 is YSYEKL. The CDR3 spans 16 residues. Losses at the gene ends were 1 base for V and 3 bases for J; bases not matched to a gene: 6. CDR3 DNA sequence: TGCGCCAGCAGCCAAGCCCCGGGACAGTCCAATCAGCCCCAGCATTTT. Protein sequence: CASSQAPGQSNQPQHF.

The chain is built from TRBV7-6 and TRBJ1-6, with 9 bases identical to TRBD1. CDR3 size: 15 residues. Trimming took 2 bases from V and 10 from J; bases not matched to a gene: 6. CDR1 is SGHVS and CDR2 is FNYEAQ in the germline V gene. CDR3 in DNA: TGTGCCAGCAGCTTAAGGACAGGGGAAAGATCACCCCTCCACTTT. Its translation is CASSLRTGERSPLHF.